This paragraph covers one TCR beta chain sequence. V lost 3 bases, J lost 14 bases, and 15 bases lay in between. Germline-derived CDR1 and CDR2 are MNHNS and SASEGT. The CDR3 is made up of 12 amino acids. This entry comes from a study of metastatic and nonmetastatic thyroid tumors. TCRdb called clones again from the PCR reads with MiXCR. Of just over 70,000 clones listed, roughly 18% are singletons. Every patient was untreated before thyroid surgery. Material for sequencing was blood. V gene TRBV6-1 combines with J gene TRBJ2-3, with D tentatively TRBD2 (5 bases). The sequence was collected from a female donor with papillary thyroid cancer or a benign thyroid nodule (not recorded which). Some clones in this sample may be carry-over from other donors' samples. The CDR3 loop is CASSDLANEGYF. The CDR3, as DNA: TGTGCCAGCAGTGACTTGGCGAATGAGGGGTATTTT.